The 14 T cell receptor beta chains presented below share a single source sample, sequenced in a study of blood T cell repertoires in COVID-19. Clones were sequenced by immunoSEQ multiplex PCR, and TCRdb holds only the in-frame ones, with some missing. The repertoire consists of roughly 330,000 clones, with more than 75% occurring once and the leading ten covering roughly 5%. Sequenced input: PBMCs or T cells enriched from blood (not recorded which). These receptor sequences come from a young woman who had recovered from COVID-19.

With respect to this clone: Other DNA sequences of this sample code for an identical CDR3. The V call is TRBV3-1 (or the pseudogene TRBV3-2), the J call TRBJ1-1; D gene unclear. Germline V gene lookup returns CDR1 LGHDT and CDR2 YNNKEL (reference sequence). V was pared by 1 base and J by 4 bases, with 4 bases between. The CDR3 spans 12 residues. DNA for the CDR3: TGTGCCAGCAGCCAAGTTCGCACTGAAGCTTTCTTT. Translation gives CASSQVRTEAFF.

The rearrangement uses TRBV11-3 and TRBJ2-2, with 11 bases fitting TRBD2. CDR1 and CDR2 from the germline V gene are SGHNT and YENEEA. With 0 bases clipped from V and 5 bases from J, the junction kept 14 bases outside the gene matches. The CDR3 runs 20 residues. DNA for the CDR3: TGTGCCAGCAGCTTAGACGGCCTAGCGGGGGGACCGAAGAAGACCGGGGAGCTGTTTTTT. Translated: CASSLDGLAGGPKKTGELFF.

This sequence joins TRBV18 and TRBJ1-5, with 7 bases fitting TRBD1. CDR1 and CDR2 (germline): KGHSH, LQKENI. Trimming at V came to 3 bases and at J to 4 bases, leaving 6 bases not matched to a gene. This CDR3 has 15 amino acids. The CDR3 DNA reads TGTGCCAGCTCACCGTCAGGGGGTGGGAATCAGCCCCAGCATTTT. Protein product: CASSPSGGGNQPQHF.

The genes are TRBV10-1 and TRBJ2-3, with a weak D call TRBD2 (5 bases). Trimming left V 5 bases short and J 4 bases short, with 13 bases between. There are 14 residues in the CDR3. From germline, CDR1 is WNHNN and CDR2 SYGVQD (reference sequence). Here the CDR3 DNA reads TGCGCCAGCAGTACCTCGGGGATCTCAGATACGCAGTATTTT. Protein sequence: CASSTSGISDTQYF.

This sequence joins TRBV9 and TRBJ2-7, with a tentative D call TRBD2 (5 bases). V gave up 0 bases and J gave up 7 bases, with 17 bases separating them. CDR1 and CDR2 from the germline V gene are SGDLS and YYNGEE. This CDR3 comprises 15 residues. CDR3 coding DNA: TGTGCCAGCAGCGTAGGGGCAAGAACTGGGGAGGAGCAGTACTTC. Protein: CASSVGARTGEEQYF.

The rearrangement joins TRBV1 to TRBJ2-1; the table's D call TRBD2 went unverified against the DNA. TRBV1 is a known pseudogene. This CDR3 spans 19 amino acids. The CDR3: CTSSQGDSLHPSSYNEQFF. The CDR3 coding sequence is TGCACCAGCAGCCAAGGAGACTCCCTACACCCAAGCTCCTACAATGAGCAGTTCTTC.

Only a few counts were recorded for this clone. The CDR3: CASSETGQASYEQYF. The DNA for the CDR3 is TGTGCCAGCAGTGAAACAGGACAGGCCTCCTACGAGCAGTACTTC. The gene calls are TRBV25-1 and TRBJ2-7; 7 bases line up with TRBD1. Germline trimming cut 2 bases from V and 0 bases from J; bases unmatched to any gene: 4. This CDR3 has 15 amino acids. Germline values: CDR1 MGHDK, CDR2 SYGVNS.

Points on this clone: The junction shows a germline mismatch at one end, possibly a read error. The chain links TRBV5-1 to TRBJ1-2; unclear D gene. The CDR3 length is 13 residues. Germline V gives CDR1 SGHRS, CDR2 YFSETQ. The CDR3 DNA follows: TGCGCCAGCACCCCTGGGAGAAACTCTGGCTACACCTTC. It yields the protein CASTPGRNSGYTF.

The sample holds a few counts of this clone. The J gene is TRBJ1-1, the V gene TRBV11-2, with D unresolved. The V end lost 0 bases, the J end lost 5 bases, and 10 bases lay between the germline ends. Germline CDR1 is SGHAT and CDR2 is FQNNGV. This CDR3 contains 14 residues. CDR3 sequence (DNA): TGTGCCAGCAGCTTAGATATTAAAGAGACTGAAGCTTTCTTT. Protein: CASSLDIKETEAFF.

V and J are TRBV2 and TRBJ1-5, with 10 nucleotides matching TRBD1. Germline V CDR1 and CDR2: SNHLY, FYNNEI. The length of the CDR3 is 13 residues. Trimming cost V 6 bases and J 7 bases; bases outside gene matches: 3. Here the CDR3 DNA reads TGTGCCAGCAGCGGGACAGGGGAACAGCCCCAGCATTTT. Amino acids: CASSGTGEQPQHF.

This clone was seen a single time. This sequence joins TRBV6-2 or TRBV6-3 and TRBJ2-3; TRBD1 is a possible D gene (6 bases). Trimming left V 3 bases short and J 3 bases short, with 13 bases between. CDR3 length: 15 residues. Germline CDR1 reads MNHEY; CDR2 reads SVGEGT. In DNA form, the CDR3 reads TGTGCCAGCAGTTATATGGGGGCCCCGACAGATACGCAGTATTTT. This codes for CASSYMGAPTDTQYF.

This sequence joins TRBV19 and TRBJ2-5; D remains ambiguous. The CDR3 spans 14 residues. Germline CDR1 reads LNHDA; CDR2 reads SQIVND (reference sequence). Deletions cut 3 bases from V and 0 bases from J, with 8 bases between. The CDR3 nucleotides are TGTGCCAGTAGTATTTTAGTGTACCAAGAGACCCAGTACTTC. The encoded protein is CASSILVYQETQYF.

The chain is built from TRBV6-5 and TRBJ1-6; TRBD1 matches at 7 bases. In germline, CDR1 is MNHEY, CDR2 SVGAGI. V lost 4 bases to trimming and J lost 10 bases; unmatched junction nucleotides: 7. The CDR3 totals 14 residues. Here the CDR3 DNA reads TGTGCCAGCAGTTCCGAACAGGGGTGGTCACCCCTCCACTTT. The encoded protein is CASSSEQGWSPLHF.

DNA of the CDR3: TGTGCCACCGCCCTAGCGGGGGGGAAATACGAGCAGTACTTC. It encodes CATALAGGKYEQYF. This chain joins TRBV2 and TRBJ2-7, with TRBD2 matching over 12 bases. The CDR3 is 14 residues long. In germline, CDR1 is SNHLY, CDR2 FYNNEI. Trimming took 10 bases from V and 4 from J; bases not matched to a gene: 8.